The 7 T cell receptor beta chains given below trace back to one sample, sequenced in a study of naive and memory T cell subsets. An oligonucleotide containing a UMI was ligated to the 3' end of TCR cDNA. Four PCR rounds used nested alpha and beta constant region primers plus the SP2 primer. Each CDR3 protein is one row after TCRdb ran MiXCR on the 5' RACE reads. In the table there are approximately 32,000 distinct CDR3 sequences, 16% of which are singletons. Receptor source: a female donor in good health.

The gene calls are TRBV5-4 and TRBJ2-1; D could derive from TRBD1 or TRBD2 (6 bases each). This CDR3 spans 17 amino acids. Germline CDR1 and CDR2: SGHNT and YYREEE (reference sequence). Trimming shortened V by 4 bases and J by 4 bases, and 21 bases separated the two germline ends. The CDR3 sequence is CASSPKSFGGQYNEQFF. CDR3 DNA sequence: TGTGCCAGCAGCCCTAAAAGCTTCGGGGGACAATACAATGAGCAGTTCTTC.

This clonotype was seen many times. The chain uses TRBV6-1 and TRBJ2-3, with D unclear. The germline V and J ends were trimmed by 5 bases and 4 bases, with 13 bases remaining between them. CDR3 length equals 14 residues. CDR1 is MNHNS and CDR2 is SASEGT in the germline V gene. DNA of the CDR3: TGTGCCAGCAGTAGGGAACACCCCCCAGATACGCAGTATTTT. Translated, it gives CASSREHPPDTQYF.

This clonotype is medium-sized within its sample. V is TRBV18 and J is TRBJ1-6; 10 bases match TRBD1. The CDR3 length is 17 residues. Germline V gives CDR1 KGHSH, CDR2 LQKENI. The ends lost 0 bases at V and 5 bases at J; junction bases unmatched: 4. The CDR3 sequence is CASSPPRQGADNSPLHF. In DNA, the CDR3 is TGTGCCAGCTCACCACCAAGACAGGGGGCGGATAATTCACCCCTCCACTTT.

This clonotype has a count of ten or more. The chain employs TRBV2 and TRBJ2-2, with no clear D. The CDR3 has 15 amino acids. V was trimmed by 2 bases and J by 4 bases, leaving 11 bases between them. CDR1 SNHLY and CDR2 FYNNEI come from the germline V gene. In DNA, the CDR3 is TGTGCCAGCAGTGAAATCGTAGGCACCACCGGGGAGCTGTTTTTT. Translated: CASSEIVGTTGELFF.

Many counts were recorded for this clonotype. The chain combines TRBV12-3 or TRBV12-4 with TRBJ2-1; D possibly corresponds to TRBD1 (6 bases). V lost 6 bases, J lost 3 bases, and 18 bases lay in between. The CDR3 has 16 amino acids. In nucleotides, the CDR3 is TGTGCCAGCAGCGATGGCAGGCAGGGGCACTACAATGAGCAGTTCTTC. As protein: CASSDGRQGHYNEQFF.

This clonotype was seen many times. The chain links TRBV20-1 to TRBJ2-6; the D is unclear. This CDR3 spans 18 amino acids. Germline V gives CDR1 DFQATT, CDR2 SNEGSKA (reference sequence). With 3 bases removed from V and 0 bases from J, the gap between germline ends came to 18 bases. DNA for the CDR3: TGCAGTGCTAGGGGAAGAACAGAGTACGGCTCTGGGGCCAACGTCCTGACTTTC. It is translated as CSARGRTEYGSGANVLTF.

This clonotype was seen at least ten times. The CDR3 region is CSVARGSGNTIYF. The CDR3 region has the DNA TGCAGCGTTGCCCGGGGCTCTGGAAACACCATATATTTT. The genes are TRBV29-1 and TRBJ1-3; D call uncertain. The CDR3 is 13 residues long. Germline CDR1 reads SQVTM; CDR2 reads ANQGSEA. Trimming left V 4 bases short and J 0 bases short, with 7 bases between.